This TCR beta chain was observed in a study of T-cell reconstitution after alpha-beta-depleted transplantation in children. Preparing the TCRbeta library involved the use of unique molecular identifiers. Via MiXCR, TCRdb re-called the PCR reads, giving one row per CDR3 protein. The table lists some 460,000 distinct CDR3 sequences, 15% to 20% of them singletons. The CDR3 runs 16 residues. V lost 0 bases and J lost 1, with 10 bases in between. In germline, CDR1 is MNHEY, CDR2 SMNVEV (reference sequence). This specimen was PBMCs, mostly from graft donor cells, taken 360 days after TCRalphabeta/CD19-depleted stem cell transplant. The sequence was obtained from a boy under two years old who had a stem cell transplant for Wiskott-Aldrich syndrome, so the T cells may come from the graft donor. This chain links TRBV27 with TRBJ2-1; D possibly uses TRBD1 or TRBD2 (6 bases each). This CDR3 is CASSLSIGGSYNEQFF. CDR3 nucleotides: TGTGCCAGCAGTTTATCGATAGGGGGGTCCTACAATGAGCAGTTCTTC.